This TCR beta chain was found in a study of T cells after yellow fever vaccination (dated 2019 in TCRdb). For context, the study as a whole: Memory subsets (EM, EMRA, CM and Tscm) were sorted on a BD FACS Aria III using CD3, CD45RA, CCR7 and CD95 staining. The SMART-Seq v4 Ultra Low Input RNA kit was used to prepare libraries from fractions with low cell numbers. Bulk TCR alpha and beta repertoires were sequenced longitudinally to track T-cell clones before and after primary and booster YFV17D yellow fever vaccination. The cohort comprised two healthy male donors, one aged 18 to 29 and one aged 30 to 39 years. Blood was collected at multiple timepoints before and after primary and secondary immunization, and bulk PBMC replicates and cell subsets were isolated. Sorting of memory subsets took place on days 0, 15 and 45 and at 18 months after primary vaccination, as well as on days 0, 15 and 45 after the 30-year booster. The paper as a whole reports these results and caveats: In the sorted memory subsets on day 0, nearly all of the vaccine-responding clonotypes fell below detection. Most clones expanded after primary vaccination were re-detected after the booster (around 96% of CD4 and approximately 88% of CD8), suggesting broad memory maintenance. A small fraction of clonotypes appeared in both the CD4 and CD8 compartments, likely as a result of convergent recombination. Because the study included only a couple of donors, the extent to which the findings can be generalized is limited. The secondary T-cell response was weaker than the primary response but faster, peaking on day 5 instead of day 15. Computational filtering was needed because FACS-sorted repertoires could contain abundant contaminating clonotypes from the bulk population.

As for this clonotype: The sample holds no much larger clone one base away, and base qualities are not on file.

The instrument was an Illumina NovaSeq 6000. TCR cDNA was synthesized by 5'RACE template switching, through which a universal primer site and unique molecular identifiers were introduced. cDNA synthesis was primed from both the TCR alpha and TCR beta constant segments. Two PCR steps were used to amplify libraries, with sample barcodes and sequencing adapters being added in the second step. Sequencing of libraries was done on Illumina HiSeq 2500 (2x100 bp) or NovaSeq (2x150 bp). On the study's bioinformatics: MIGEC was used to demultiplex reads and collapse the reads into UMI consensus sequences, and MiXCR was used for V(D)J alignment. Vaccine-responding clonotypes were defined with edgeR using replicate PBMC samples, requiring FDR below 0.01 and a log2 fold change above 5 up to day 15. Each bulk clonotype received a CD4 or CD8 identity based on whether the sequenced CD4 or CD8 repertoire contained that clonotype at higher abundance. To estimate the distribution of each clone across memory phenotypes, clonotype frequencies in memory subsets were weighted by FACS-sorted cell numbers. The public sequencing data were trimmed at Q25 with fastp and processed into clonotypes with MiXCR by TCRdb, which kept only in-frame beta chains. Rows are combined by CDR3 protein, so each entry shows the most common genes and DNA. The authors' filters were not applied to this entry. The sample table records about 26,000 distinct CDR3 sequences; roughly 4.5% of these occur just once. 38% of the sample belongs to the ten largest clones.

The germline V gene (reference sequence) gives CDR1 as LGHDT and CDR2 as YNNKEL. V lost 4 bases and J lost 9 bases, and the count of bases not matched to a germline gene is 6. Counted from cysteine to phenylalanine, this CDR3 has 14 amino acids. Just the 42-base CDR3 DNA is kept, in frame starting at base 1. The treatment or condition label, read with the paper, signifies: live attenuated yellow fever vaccine strain. PBMCs were isolated from peripheral blood using a standard Ficoll-Paque protocol. RNA from sorted memory subsets was extracted with the RNeasy Micro Kit. This receptor was identified in a man aged 18 to 29 who received the YFV17D yellow fever vaccine. This chain is built from TRBV3-1 and TRBJ1-6; 7 junctional bases match TRBD1. The specimen was PBMCs, either bulk or a sorted T-cell subset (CD4+, CD8+, memory, or dextramer-sorted; not recorded which), collected on the day of the yellow fever booster vaccination. The base sequence is TGTGCCAGCAGCCTCCGGGACAGTCTTTCACCCCTCCACTTT. Its product reads: CASSLRDSLSPLHF.